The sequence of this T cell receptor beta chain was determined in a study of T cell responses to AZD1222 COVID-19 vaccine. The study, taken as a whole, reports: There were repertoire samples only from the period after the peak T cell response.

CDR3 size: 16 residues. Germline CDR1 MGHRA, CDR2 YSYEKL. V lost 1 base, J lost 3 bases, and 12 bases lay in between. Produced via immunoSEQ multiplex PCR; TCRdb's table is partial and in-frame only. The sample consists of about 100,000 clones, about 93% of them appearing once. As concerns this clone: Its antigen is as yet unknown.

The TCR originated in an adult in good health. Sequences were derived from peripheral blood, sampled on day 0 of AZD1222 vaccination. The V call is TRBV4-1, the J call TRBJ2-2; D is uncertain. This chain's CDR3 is CASSQGWDWDTGELFF. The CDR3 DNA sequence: TGCGCCAGCAGCCAAGGGTGGGATTGGGACACCGGGGAGCTGTTTTTT.